The entry that follows covers one T cell receptor beta chain sequence. This clonotype was counted only a few times. This receptor's antigen is unknown. Within one base of it there is no much larger clone, and no base qualities were kept. The CDR3 runs 17 residues from the cysteine to the phenylalanine. The DNA shown is the 51-base CDR3, in frame from base 1. Between the V and J ends, shortened by 5 bases and 3 bases respectively, the junction contains 22 bases. Based on the germline V gene (reference sequence), the CDR1 and CDR2 sequences are MNHEY and SMNVEV. These data originate in a study of T cell repertoires in cytomegalovirus infection (dated by TCRdb to between 2019 and 2020). Turning to the overall study: Recently identified HLA-C-restricted CMV epitopes, whose presentation resists viral immunomodulation, were targeted by peptide stimulations together with well-studied HLA-B-restricted epitopes. Donor HLA type was relevant to the analysis, as public TCR beta signatures indicated carriage of CMV infection together with the matching HLA type.

Sequenced on an Illumina HiSeq 1500. TCRdb handled the public reads itself, with Q25 trimming in fastp and clone calling in MiXCR, and kept productive beta chains. Each record represents a unique CDR3 protein, reported with the most common genes and DNA among its rows. The sample table contains roughly 990,000 distinct CDR3 sequences; only one count was recorded for 30% to 40% of them. The top ten clonotypes cover roughly 13% of the sample. Overall study results and their limits: In both this cohort and an independent cohort of some 370 donors, the cumulative frequency of public TCR beta family members distinguished carriers of CMV infection plus the relevant HLA type. The ex vivo response was dominated by HLA-C-restricted CMV-specific TCR beta clonotypes, which also provided the single most frequent clonotype in two of eight donors.

Taken with the paper, the label for treatment or condition translates to: in vitro stimulation with specific CMV peptide epitopes to enrich CMV-specific T cells. The chain uses TRBV27 and TRBJ1-1, with the D gene uncertain. The TCR comes from a human donor in good health (CMV status not recorded). Some clones in this sample may be carry-over from other donors' samples. Sequencing was performed on cultured CD8+ T cells from PBMCs, taken from culture after CMV antigen stimulation. The CDR3 sequence is CASSPMTWPPWDTEAFF. The nucleotide sequence is TGTGCCAGCAGTCCCATGACTTGGCCCCCGTGGGACACTGAAGCTTTCTTT.